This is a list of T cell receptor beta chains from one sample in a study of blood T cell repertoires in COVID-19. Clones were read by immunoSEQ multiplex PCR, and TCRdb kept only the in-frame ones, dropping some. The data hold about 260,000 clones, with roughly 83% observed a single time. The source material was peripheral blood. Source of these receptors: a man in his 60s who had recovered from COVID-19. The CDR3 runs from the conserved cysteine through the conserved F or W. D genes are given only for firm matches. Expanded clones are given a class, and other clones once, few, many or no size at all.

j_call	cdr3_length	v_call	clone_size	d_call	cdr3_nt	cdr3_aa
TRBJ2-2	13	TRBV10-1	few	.	TGCGCCAGCAGTGAGAGGCTAGCCGGGGAGCTGTTTTTT	CASSERLAGELFF
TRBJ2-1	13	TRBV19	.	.	TGTGCCAGTAGTGATACAGGGTTGGATGAGCAGTTCTTC	CASSDTGLDEQFF
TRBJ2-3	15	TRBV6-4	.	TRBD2	TGTGCCAGCAGGGCCAAACTAGCGGGAGGAGATACGCAGTATTTT	CASRAKLAGGDTQYF
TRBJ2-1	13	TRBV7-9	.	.	TGTGCCAGCTCCAAGCGAGAACACAATGAGCAGTTCTTC	CASSKREHNEQFF
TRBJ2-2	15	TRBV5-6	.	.	TGTGCCAGCAGCTTGCGGGTCGCGAACACCGGGGAGCTGTTTTTT	CASSLRVANTGELFF
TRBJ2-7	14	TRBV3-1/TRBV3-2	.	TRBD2	TGTGCCAGCAGCCTAGCGGGGGGCCCTGCCGGGCAGTACTTC	CASSLAGGPAGQYF
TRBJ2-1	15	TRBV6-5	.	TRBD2	TGTGCCAGCAGTTACTGGTCAGCGGGGGGGAATGAGCAGTTCTTC	CASSYWSAGGNEQFF
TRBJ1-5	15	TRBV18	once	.	TGTGCCAGCTCACCACCGGAGGGTGGCAATCAGCCCCAGCATTTT	CASSPPEGGNQPQHF
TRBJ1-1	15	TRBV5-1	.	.	TGCGCCAGCAGCTTGGAGGGCAGATCCCGGGAGTGGGCTTTCTTT	CASSLEGRSREWAFF
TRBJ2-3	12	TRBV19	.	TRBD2	TGTGCCAGTAGCGGGGGGGCATATACGCAGTATTTT	CASSGGAYTQYF
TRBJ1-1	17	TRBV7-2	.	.	TGTGCCAGCAGCTTAGAGAGGCCAGGGGCGGGGAACACTGAAGCTTTCTTT	CASSLERPGAGNTEAFF
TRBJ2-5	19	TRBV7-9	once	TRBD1	TGTGCCAGCAGCTTCCTCAACCCCGGGGGGGACAGGGGACAAGAGACCCAGTACTTC	CASSFLNPGGDRGQETQYF
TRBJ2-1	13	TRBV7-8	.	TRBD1	TGTGCCAGCGGGACAGGGGATAACAATGAGCAGTTCTTC	CASGTGDNNEQFF
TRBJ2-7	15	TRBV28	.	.	TGTGCCAGCAGCCAGGTGATCCCAGGGAACTACGAGCAGTACTTC	CASSQVIPGNYEQYF
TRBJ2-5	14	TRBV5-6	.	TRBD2	TGTGCCAGCAGCGGGGCGGGAGTGGGAGAGACCCAGTACTTC	CASSGAGVGETQYF
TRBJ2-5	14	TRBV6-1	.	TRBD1	TGTGCCAGCAGGAAGGACAGGGGTGGAGAGACCCAGTACTTC	CASRKDRGGETQYF
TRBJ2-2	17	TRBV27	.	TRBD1	TGTGCCAGCAGTTTATCTCTGACAGGGGGGGGCACCGGGGAGCTGTTTTTT	CASSLSLTGGGTGELFF
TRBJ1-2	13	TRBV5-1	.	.	TGCGCCAGCAGGAGGGGCGGGGGCTATGGCTACACCTTC	CASRRGGGYGYTF
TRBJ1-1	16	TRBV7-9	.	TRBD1	TGTGCCAGCAGCTTAGCGAGGAGGGGGCGGCGAACTGAAGCTTTCTTT	CASSLARRGRRTEAFF
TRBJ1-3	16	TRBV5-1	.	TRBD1	TGCGCCAGCAGCTCTCCGGGACAGGGATTGGTAAACACCATATATTTT	CASSSPGQGLVNTIYF
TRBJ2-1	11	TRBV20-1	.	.	TGCAGTGAAGGTAGCCGCGATGAGCAGTTCTTC	CSEGSRDEQFF
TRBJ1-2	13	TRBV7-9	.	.	TGTGCCAGCAGCCCACGAGGGGGGGAGGGCTACACCTTC	CASSPRGGEGYTF
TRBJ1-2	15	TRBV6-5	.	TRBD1	TGTGCCAGCAGAGTGGGACAGGAGATGAACTATGGCTACACCTTC	CASRVGQEMNYGYTF
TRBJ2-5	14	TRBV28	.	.	TGTGCCAGCAGTTTAACGGGGATCGCAGAGACCCAGTACTTC	CASSLTGIAETQYF
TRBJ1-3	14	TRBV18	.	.	TGTGCCAGCTCAGGAGTGCTCTCTGGAAACACCATATATTTT	CASSGVLSGNTIYF
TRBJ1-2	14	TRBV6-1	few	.	TGTGCCAGCAGTGAATTGGGGGCAGGATATGGCTACACCTTC	CASSELGAGYGYTF
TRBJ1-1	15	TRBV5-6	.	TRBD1	TGTGCCAGCAGCTTGGTCCGACAGGGGACCACTGAAGCTTTCTTT	CASSLVRQGTTEAFF
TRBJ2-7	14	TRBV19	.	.	TGTGCCAGCCGGGAGACCGACAGGGTCGCCGAGCAGTACTTC	CASRETDRVAEQYF
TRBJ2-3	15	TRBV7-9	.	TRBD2	TGTGCCAGCAGCTTAGGGGGACTAGCGGGAGATACGCAGTATTTT	CASSLGGLAGDTQYF
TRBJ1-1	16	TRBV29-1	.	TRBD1	TGCAGCGGAATATTTGGGGGGGGACAGGGAAACACTGAAGCTTTCTTT	CSGIFGGGQGNTEAFF
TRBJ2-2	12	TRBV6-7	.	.	TGTGCCAAGACAGGCTCCACCGGGGAGCTGTTTTTT	CAKTGSTGELFF
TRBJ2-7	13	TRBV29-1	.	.	TGCAGCGTTTTACCCTCTGGCACCTACGAGCAGTACTTC	CSVLPSGTYEQYF
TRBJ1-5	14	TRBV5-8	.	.	TGTGCCAGCAGAAGACAGGTTAGCAATCAGCCCCAGCATTTT	CASRRQVSNQPQHF
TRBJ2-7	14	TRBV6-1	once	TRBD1	TGTGCCAGCAGTGAGAAGACAGGGGGCGTGGAGCAGTACTTC	CASSEKTGGVEQYF
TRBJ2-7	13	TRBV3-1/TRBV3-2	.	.	TGTGCCAGCAGCCAACTAGCCTCCCACGAGCAGTACTTC	CASSQLASHEQYF
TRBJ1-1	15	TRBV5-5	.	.	TGTGCCAGCAGCTTGGCCCTTCTCAGGGACACTGAAGCTTTCTTT	CASSLALLRDTEAFF
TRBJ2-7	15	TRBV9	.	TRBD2	TGTGCCAGCAGCGTCGGCGGGAGGGCCATCAGCGAGCAGTACTTC	CASSVGGRAISEQYF
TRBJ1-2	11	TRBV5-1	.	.	TGCGCCAGCAAGGACACATATGGCTACACCTTC	CASKDTYGYTF
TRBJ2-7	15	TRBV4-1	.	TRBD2	TGCGCCAGCAGCCAGCTAGCGGGGGGGTCCTACGAGCAGTACTTC	CASSQLAGGSYEQYF
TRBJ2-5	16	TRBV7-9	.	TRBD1	TGTGCCAGCAGCTCCCAAGGGGGCAGGGGGAGAGAGACCCAGTACTTC	CASSSQGGRGRETQYF
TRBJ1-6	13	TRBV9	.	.	TGTGCCAGCAGCCACACCTATAATTCACCCCTCCACTTT	CASSHTYNSPLHF
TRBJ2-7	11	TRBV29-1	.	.	TGCAGCGTTCAAGGAGTATACGAGCAGTACTTC	CSVQGVYEQYF
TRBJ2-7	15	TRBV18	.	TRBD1	TGTGCCAGCTCAGAAAATACAGGGGTCAAGAACGAGCAGTACTTC	CASSENTGVKNEQYF
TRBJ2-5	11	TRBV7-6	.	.	TGTGCCAGCAGCCTAGGACTGTCACGGTACTTC	CASSLGLSRYF
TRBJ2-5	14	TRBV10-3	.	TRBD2	TGTGCCATCAGTGTAACGGGAGGCCAAGAGACCCAGTACTTC	CAISVTGGQETQYF
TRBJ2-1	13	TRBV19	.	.	TGTGCCAGTAGTCAGTTCCGGGACAATGAGCAGTTCTTC	CASSQFRDNEQFF
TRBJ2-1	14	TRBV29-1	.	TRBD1	TGCAGCGTTGAATCCGGGACAGGGAAGGGTGAGCAGTTCTTC	CSVESGTGKGEQFF
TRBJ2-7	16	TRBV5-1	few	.	TGCGCCAGCAGCTTATCGGGAACAGGGAGCTCCTACGAGCAGTACTTC	CASSLSGTGSSYEQYF
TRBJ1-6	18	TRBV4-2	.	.	TGTGCCAGCAGCTCCCGGAGAATGGGGGGCTCCTATAATTCACCCCTCCACTTT	CASSSRRMGGSYNSPLHF
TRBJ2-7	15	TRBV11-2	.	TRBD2	TGTGCCAGCAGCCTAGGTAGCGGGAGAGCCTACGAGCAGTACTTC	CASSLGSGRAYEQYF
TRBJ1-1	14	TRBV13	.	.	TGTGCCAGCAGCTTCAGACAGCCCGGCACTGAAGCTTTCTTT	CASSFRQPGTEAFF
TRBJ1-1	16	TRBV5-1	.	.	TGCGCCAGCAGCTTGCTCTCTCCGGGGGTCCGCACTGAAGCTTTCTTT	CASSLLSPGVRTEAFF
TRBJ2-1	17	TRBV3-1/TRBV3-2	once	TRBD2	TGTGCCAGCAGCCAAGAGTTATTCGGCGGGAGCTACAATGAGCAGTTCTTC	CASSQELFGGSYNEQFF